A single sample is the source of the 32 T cell receptor beta chains below, sequenced in a study of blood T cell repertoires in COVID-19. The data were produced by immunoSEQ multiplex PCR, yet TCRdb's version contains in-frame clones alone and is incomplete. The top ten clones hold about 10% of a sample with roughly 350,000 clones, over 75% of them seen once. The material sequenced was peripheral blood. All receptors come from a woman younger than 45 with COVID-19, enrolled during active disease.

Ten or more counts support this clone. The V call is TRBV10-2, the J call TRBJ2-5; 7 bases line up with TRBD1. Trimming took 4 bases from V and 5 from J; bases not matched to a gene: 1. CDR3 length: 12 amino acids. CDR1 and CDR2 from the germline V gene are WSHSY and SAAADI. The CDR3 region has the DNA TGCGCCAGCAGTGGAGGGGGCGAGACCCAGTACTTC. Translating gives CASSGGGETQYF.

The chain employs TRBV2 and TRBJ1-2; no clear D. The CDR3 runs to 16 residues. In germline, CDR1 is SNHLY, CDR2 FYNNEI. Between the trimmed V and J ends, which lost 0 bases and 1 base, there was a span of 12 bases. The chain's CDR3 is CASSEALTTYNYGYTF. CDR3 nucleotide sequence: TGTGCCAGCAGTGAAGCGCTGACAACCTATAACTATGGCTACACCTTC.

This clone was seen once. The J gene is TRBJ1-4, the V gene TRBV4-3; 9 positions agree with TRBD1. The CDR3 has 16 amino acids. From germline, CDR1 is LGHNA and CDR2 YSLEER. V shed 4 bases, J shed 8 bases, and the junction held 11 bases outside the gene matches. The CDR3 DNA sequence: TGCGCCAGCAGCCCCCAAGGGACAGGGCTATTCGAAAAACTGTTTTTT. Translation: CASSPQGTGLFEKLFF.

Comments on this clone: The sample carries other DNA sequences with the same CDR3. The V gene is TRBV7-3, the J gene TRBJ2-1; TRBD2 agrees at 11 bases. The CDR3 sequence is 15 residues long. In germline, CDR1 is SGHTA, CDR2 FQGTGA. J gave up 4 bases and V 5 bases, and 4 bases lay outside the gene matches. This CDR3 reads CASSPGTSGYNEQFF. The CDR3 DNA follows: TGTGCCAGCAGCCCGGGGACTAGCGGTTACAATGAGCAGTTCTTC.

The rearrangement uses TRBV3-1 (or the pseudogene TRBV3-2) and TRBJ1-1; TRBD1 aligns across 7 bases. J gave up 5 bases and V 0 bases, and 6 bases lay outside the gene matches. The CDR3 spans 15 residues. Germline loops: CDR1 LGHDT, CDR2 YNNKEL (reference sequence). CDR3: CASSQDQGGWTEAFF. The CDR3, as DNA: TGTGCCAGCAGCCAAGATCAAGGGGGCTGGACTGAAGCTTTCTTT.

The genes are TRBV4-2 and TRBJ1-2; perhaps TRBD1 as D (5 bases). Trimming removed 0 bases from V and 10 bases from J, with 15 bases in between. In germline, CDR1 is LGHNA, CDR2 YNFKEQ. The CDR3 runs 14 residues. CDR3 sequence: CASSQERGGSLYTF. The CDR3, as DNA: TGTGCCAGCAGCCAAGAGCGTGGGGGGTCGCTCTACACCTTC.

The chain carries TRBV4-1 and TRBJ2-6, with D possibly matching TRBD1 (6 bases). V was pared by 4 bases and J by 0 bases, with 16 bases between. The CDR3 contains 18 residues. Germline V gives CDR1 MGHRA, CDR2 YSYEKL. The CDR3 bases are TGCGCCAGCAGCCGCCGGCCTGACAGGAGCTCTGGGGCCAACGTCCTGACTTTC. Translating gives CASSRRPDRSSGANVLTF.

CDR3 sequence reads: CASSVQPNGELFF. For the CDR3, the DNA is TGTGCCAGCAGCGTACAACCTAACGGGGAGCTGTTTTTT. The chain links TRBV9 to TRBJ2-2; D is unresolved. V lost 1 base and J 7 bases, leaving 8 bases between the germline ends. Germline CDR1 SGDLS, CDR2 YYNGEE. The CDR3 totals 13 residues.

This clone was seen only once. The chain uses TRBV28 and TRBJ2-2; D remains ambiguous. The V end was cut by 3 bases, the J end by 3 bases, with 11 bases between. The CDR3 runs 15 residues. The germline V gene encodes CDR1 MDHEN and CDR2 SYDVKM. The CDR3 nucleotides are TGTGCCAGCAGTTTCCAAAACAGCTACACCGGGGAGCTGTTTTTT. Its translation: CASSFQNSYTGELFF.

V usage is TRBV5-1 and J usage is TRBJ2-1, with TRBD2 matching over 9 bases. CDR1 is SGHRS, CDR2 YFSETQ, per germline. The CDR3 is 16 residues long. The J segment lost 9 bases and the V segment lost 4 bases, leaving 14 bases of the junction unmatched. The CDR3 sequence: CASSPEGSGRSGEQFF. The CDR3 coding sequence is TGCGCCAGCAGCCCCGAGGGTAGCGGGAGATCGGGTGAGCAGTTCTTC.

The genes are TRBV15 and TRBJ1-1; D gene unclear. The CDR3 has 17 amino acids. Germline loops: CDR1 LNHNV, CDR2 YYDKDF (reference sequence). Trimming cost V 1 base and J 1 base, with 16 bases left between them. The chain's CDR3 is CATSRGVGKLSNTEAFF. The CDR3 region has the DNA TGTGCCACCAGCAGAGGGGTCGGGAAACTCTCGAACACTGAAGCTTTCTTT.

The chain links TRBV21-1 to TRBJ2-1; the listed D gene, TRBD2, was not tested against the DNA. TRBV21-1 is reported as a pseudogene. This CDR3 is built from 17 residues. CDR3 DNA sequence: TGTGCCCCCCTGGGTAACCTGGGACTAGCGGGAGGGATTGAGCAGTTCTTC. Translation: CAPLGNLGLAGGIEQFF.

The chain is built from TRBV4-3 and TRBJ2-7; TRBD2 matches 9 bases. There are 15 residues in the CDR3. The germline V gene has CDR1 LGHNA and CDR2 YSLEER. V was clipped by 4 bases and J by 2 bases; unmatched bases: 6. The CDR3 loop is CASSRAASGTYEQYF. CDR3 coding DNA: TGCGCCAGCAGCCGGGCGGCTAGCGGGACCTACGAGCAGTACTTC.

The CDR3 protein is CASSPRGPAGCCEQYF. DNA of the CDR3: TGTGCCAGCAGCCCCAGGGGTCCAGCGGGATGTTGCGAGCAGTACTTC. V is TRBV9 and J is TRBJ2-7, with D perhaps TRBD2 (7 bases). The ends were cut back, 4 bases at V and 6 bases at J, with 23 bases in the middle. The CDR3 is 16 residues long. Germline lookup yields CDR1 SGDLS and CDR2 YYNGEE.

This clone has a single count. The rearrangement links TRBV19 to TRBJ1-1; D remains ambiguous. This CDR3 is built from 15 residues. V lost 5 bases, J lost 1 base, and 14 bases lay in between. Germline CDR1 is LNHDA and CDR2 is SQIVND (reference sequence). CDR3 region: CASSSNYQPNTEAFF. The CDR3 DNA is TGTGCCAGTAGTTCAAACTACCAGCCGAACACTGAAGCTTTCTTT.

This clone was observed a single time. J is TRBJ1-2 and V is TRBV28; TRBD1 matches at 9 bases. Germline V gene lookup returns CDR1 MDHEN and CDR2 SYDVKM. The CDR3 extends over 13 amino acids. J gave up 3 bases and V 11 bases, and 7 bases lay outside the gene matches. CDR3 sequence reads: CAGGDREDYGYTF. The DNA for the CDR3 is TGTGCCGGAGGGGACAGGGAGGACTATGGCTACACCTTC.

The gene calls are TRBV10-1 and TRBJ2-7; 7 bases are shared with TRBD2. The CDR3 is 15 amino acids. Germline V CDR1 and CDR2: WNHNN, SYGVQD (reference sequence). Losses at the gene ends were 0 bases for V and 1 base for J; bases not matched to a gene: 3. The CDR3 DNA reads as TGCGCCAGCAGTGAGTCCGGGGGAGGGTCCTACGAGCAGTACTTC. This sequence encodes CASSESGGGSYEQYF.

The rearrangement joins TRBV28 to TRBJ2-2; 7 nucleotides agree with TRBD2. The CDR3 covers 14 residues. J lost 4 bases, V lost 2 bases, and 1 base had no gene match. CDR1 is MDHEN and CDR2 is SYDVKM in the germline V gene. The CDR3 protein is CASSLGLVTGELFF. The CDR3 DNA reads as TGTGCCAGCAGTTTAGGACTAGTCACCGGGGAGCTGTTTTTT.

V gene TRBV28 combines with J gene TRBJ2-2; D is possibly TRBD2 (6 bases). The V and J ends lost 3 bases and 4 bases respectively, with 12 bases between them. CDR1 is MDHEN and CDR2 is SYDVKM in the germline V gene. The CDR3 spans 15 residues. In DNA, the CDR3 is TGTGCCAGCAGTTTCAATCGCGGGGTCACCGGGGAGCTGTTTTTT. Its translation: CASSFNRGVTGELFF.

The chain has TRBV6-4 and TRBJ2-1; 7 bases line up with TRBD2. Unmatched junction bases numbered 3, after V lost 2 bases and J lost 2 bases. The CDR3 has 15 residues. Per germline, CDR1 MRHNA and CDR2 SNTAGT. DNA of the CDR3: TGTGCCAGCAGTGACGCGGGAGTAACCTACAATGAGCAGTTCTTC. Translated, it gives CASSDAGVTYNEQFF.

V gene TRBV28 combines with J gene TRBJ1-6; no clear D gene. CDR1 is MDHEN and CDR2 is SYDVKM in the germline V gene. V was pared by 1 base and J by 6 bases, with 7 bases between. The CDR3 has 14 residues. CDR3 amino acids: CASSLFHSNSPLHF. The CDR3 nucleotides read TGTGCCAGCAGTTTATTTCACAGTAATTCACCCCTCCACTTT.

V is TRBV24-1 and J is TRBJ1-1, with 7 nucleotides matching TRBD1. This CDR3 contains 13 residues. Losses at the gene ends were 4 bases for V and 5 bases for J; bases not matched to a gene: 3. Germline values: CDR1 KGHDR, CDR2 SFDVKD. The CDR3 loop reads CATSDPTGTEAFF. CDR3 DNA sequence: TGTGCCACCAGTGACCCGACAGGGACTGAAGCTTTCTTT.

The J gene is TRBJ2-3, the V gene TRBV6-1; 8 bases are a match to TRBD2. Looked up from germline, CDR1 is MNHNS and CDR2 is SASEGT. CDR3 length: 17 amino acids. J gave up 2 bases and V 2 bases, and 9 bases lay outside the gene matches. CDR3 loop: CASSELWREALTDTQYF. CDR3 sequence (DNA): TGTGCCAGCAGTGAATTGTGGCGGGAGGCCCTCACAGATACGCAGTATTTT.

The chain joins TRBV2 to TRBJ2-7; maybe TRBD2 (6 bases). V lost 7 bases and J 3 bases, leaving 16 bases between the germline ends. Germline lookup yields CDR1 SNHLY and CDR2 FYNNEI. The CDR3 covers 14 residues. The CDR3 nucleotides are TGTGCCAGCAATAGCGGCACACTAAACTACGAGCAGTACTTC. Translated, it gives CASNSGTLNYEQYF.

The rearrangement joins TRBV9 to TRBJ2-7; 11 bases match TRBD1. This CDR3 is 15 amino acids long. J was trimmed by 3 bases and V by 3 bases; bases with no gene match: 5. The germline V gene has CDR1 SGDLS and CDR2 YYNGEE. CDR3 bases: TGTGCCAGCAGCGGACGGACAGGGGGCTTCTACGAGCAGTACTTC. Translated, it gives CASSGRTGGFYEQYF.

CDR3 in DNA: TGCGCCAGCAGTCACCGGGGCCCGACAGGGAACACTGAAGCTTTCTTT. It translates to CASSHRGPTGNTEAFF. This chain connects TRBV23-1 to TRBJ1-1, with D possibly TRBD1 on 6 matching bases. TRBV23-1 is filed as an ORF, its function uncertain. CDR3 length: 16 amino acids. The germline V and J ends were trimmed by 3 bases and 1 base, with 15 bases remaining between them.

The chain is built from TRBV27 and TRBJ2-7; TRBD1 might be the D (6 bases). The germline CDR1 and CDR2 sequences are MNHEY and SMNVEV (reference sequence). Trimming took 5 bases from V and 0 from J, leaving 11 bases between them. The CDR3 length is 14 residues. The CDR3 region is CASSQQGGSYEQYF. CDR3 sequence (DNA): TGTGCCAGCAGTCAGCAAGGGGGCTCCTACGAGCAGTACTTC.

J is TRBJ2-2 and V is TRBV7-9, with 8 bases matching TRBD1. This CDR3 contains 15 residues. CDR1 is SEHNR, CDR2 FQNEAQ, per germline (reference sequence). V was pared by 7 bases and J by 1 base, with 5 bases of the junction left unmatched. In nucleotides, the CDR3 is TGTGCCAGCACCTCGGGACAGGAGAACACCGGGGAGCTGTTTTTT. Residues: CASTSGQENTGELFF.

This chain uses TRBV21-1 with TRBJ2-7; the D call TRBD2 from the table was never checked on the DNA. TRBV21-1 is reported as a pseudogene. This CDR3 contains 10 residues. CDR3 DNA sequence: TGTGCCAGCAGCCTAGCGCAGCAGTACTTC. This codes for CASSLAQQYF.

The rearrangement links TRBV2 to TRBJ2-7; perhaps TRBD2 as D (7 bases). The V end lost 4 bases, the J end lost 2 bases, and 18 bases lay between the germline ends. The CDR3 length is 16 residues. The germline CDR1 and CDR2 sequences are SNHLY and FYNNEI. CDR3 loop: CASSGTREGGAYEQYF. CDR3 sequence (DNA): TGTGCCAGCAGTGGGACGAGAGAGGGGGGGGCCTACGAGCAGTACTTC.

CDR3: CASGNREGALSEQYF. The CDR3, as DNA: TGTGCCAGCGGGAATCGAGAGGGGGCGCTTAGCGAGCAGTACTTC. This chain joins TRBV5-4 and TRBJ2-7; 7 nucleotides line up with TRBD1. Germline V gives CDR1 SGHNT, CDR2 YYREEE (reference sequence). Unmatched junction bases numbered 16, after V lost 7 bases and J lost 6 bases. The CDR3 length is 15 residues.

This chain joins TRBV3-1 (or the pseudogene TRBV3-2) and TRBJ2-7, with 7 nucleotides matching TRBD1. Germline trimming cut 3 bases from V and 5 bases from J; bases unmatched to any gene: 13. The germline V gene encodes CDR1 LGHDT and CDR2 YNNKEL (reference sequence). This CDR3 contains 16 residues. This CDR3 reads CASSHHRGVLPDEQYF. The CDR3 nucleotides are TGTGCCAGCAGCCATCACAGGGGCGTTCTCCCGGACGAGCAGTACTTC.